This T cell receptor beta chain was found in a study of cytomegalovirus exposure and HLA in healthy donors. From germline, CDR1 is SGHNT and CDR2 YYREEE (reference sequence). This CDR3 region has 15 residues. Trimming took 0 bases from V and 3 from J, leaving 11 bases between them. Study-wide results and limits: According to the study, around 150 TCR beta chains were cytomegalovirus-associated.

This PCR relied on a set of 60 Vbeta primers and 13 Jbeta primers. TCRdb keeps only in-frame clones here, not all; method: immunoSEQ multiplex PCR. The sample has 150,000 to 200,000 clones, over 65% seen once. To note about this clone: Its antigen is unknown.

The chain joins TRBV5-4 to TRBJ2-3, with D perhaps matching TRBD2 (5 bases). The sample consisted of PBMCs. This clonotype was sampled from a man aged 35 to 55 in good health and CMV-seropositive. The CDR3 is CASSLGTPQTDTQYF. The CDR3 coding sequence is TGTGCCAGCAGCTTGGGGACTCCGCAGACAGATACGCAGTATTTT.